Below are 20 T cell receptor beta chains sequenced from a single sample in a study of blood T cell repertoires in COVID-19. Measured with immunoSEQ multiplex PCR; TCRdb has only the in-frame clones, and not every one. The data show about 220,000 clones, with around 83% seen just once and 7% to 10% held by the top ten. What was sequenced was peripheral blood. All receptors derive from a woman in her forties or fifties with acute or convalescent COVID-19.

This chain uses TRBV2 with TRBJ2-1; D is perhaps TRBD1 (5 bases). This CDR3 is built from 15 residues. Looked up from germline, CDR1 is SNHLY and CDR2 is FYNNEI. The germline V and J ends were trimmed by 2 bases and 2 bases, with 10 bases remaining between them. In DNA form, the CDR3 reads TGTGCCAGCAGTGAACCTAGGGGAACCTACAATGAGCAGTTCTTC. As protein: CASSEPRGTYNEQFF.

This rearrangement joins TRBV18 to TRBJ2-7; 7 nucleotides align to TRBD1. The CDR3 has 13 residues. Germline lookup yields CDR1 KGHSH and CDR2 LQKENI. The V and J ends lost 6 bases and 7 bases, in that order; junction bases with no gene match: 9. The CDR3 is CASSLQGSREQYF. The CDR3 DNA reads TGTGCCAGCTCTCTACAGGGGTCCAGAGAGCAGTACTTC.

The CDR3 DNA reads as TGCGCCAGCAGCTTGGTTGTCGACAGCTCCTACGAGCAGTACTTC. Residues: CASSLVVDSSYEQYF. V is TRBV5-1 and J is TRBJ2-7, with D possibly matching TRBD1 (5 bases). Germline values: CDR1 SGHRS, CDR2 YFSETQ. V was trimmed by 0 bases and J by 0 bases, leaving 10 bases between them. The CDR3 runs to 15 residues.

This clone has just one count. The chain couples TRBV7-2 to TRBJ2-1; 10 nucleotides line up with TRBD2. The CDR3 has 16 residues. Germline CDR1 reads SGHTA; CDR2 reads FQGNSA. The V and J ends lost 2 bases and 7 bases, in that order; junction bases with no gene match: 8. CDR3 loop: CASSLTSGIIGNEQFF. CDR3 nucleotide sequence: TGTGCCAGCAGCTTAACTAGCGGGATCATCGGGAATGAGCAGTTCTTC.

CDR3 bases: TGCGCCAGCAGCCAAGGCGACAGGAGGACAGATACGCAGTATTTT. This sequence encodes CASSQGDRRTDTQYF. The chain joins TRBV4-1 to TRBJ2-3, with D possibly TRBD1 on 6 matching bases. CDR1 is MGHRA and CDR2 is YSYEKL in the germline V gene. The V and J ends lost 1 base and 3 bases respectively, with 11 bases between them. There are 15 residues in the CDR3.

This clone has just a few counts. The chain is built from TRBV18 and TRBJ1-3; D uncertain. Germline V gene data show CDR1 as KGHSH and CDR2 as LQKENI. Trimming shortened V by 6 bases and J by 6 bases, and 6 bases separated the two germline ends. The CDR3 runs to 11 residues. The CDR3 loop reads CASSRENTIYF. For the CDR3, the DNA is TGTGCCAGCTCCCGAGAAAACACCATATATTTT. The full variable domain, completed using reference TRBV18 and TRBJ1-3, is NAGVMQNPRHLVRRRGQEARLRCSPMKGHSHVYWYRQLPEEGLKFMVYLQKENIIDESGMPKERFSAEFPKEGPSILRIQQVVRGDSAAYFCASSRENTIYFGEGSWLTVV.

This clone was seen a single time. The rearrangement joins TRBV28 to TRBJ2-5, with 7 bases that match TRBD1. V lost 10 bases and J lost 2; bases outside the gene matches: 13. Germline CDR1 and CDR2: MDHEN and SYDVKM. This CDR3 contains 15 residues. CDR3 loop: CATSTTGSLQETQYF. CDR3 bases: TGTGCCACCTCGACGACAGGGAGCTTACAAGAGACCCAGTACTTC.

This sequence joins TRBV2 and TRBJ2-3; a weak D match, TRBD2 (7 bases). The CDR3 loop spans 17 amino acids. V lost 8 bases to trimming and J lost 1 base, with 22 bases between them. Germline V gene data show CDR1 as SNHLY and CDR2 as FYNNEI. CDR3 region: CASLRGGGSGGTDTQYF. CDR3 nucleotides: TGTGCCAGCCTAAGGGGGGGCGGTAGCGGAGGCACAGATACGCAGTATTTT. The full variable domain, with the rest looked up from reference TRBV2 and TRBJ2-3, is EPEVTQTPSHQVTQMGQEVILRCVPISNHLYFYWYRQILGQKVEFLVSFYNNEISEKSEIFDDQFSVERPDGSNFTLKIRSTKLEDSAMYFCASLRGGGSGGTDTQYFGPGTRLTVL.

The V and J genes are TRBV4-2 and TRBJ2-6; TRBD2 is a possible D gene (5 bases). CDR3 length: 17 amino acids. Trimming left V 1 base short and J 1 base short, with 11 bases between. Per germline, CDR1 LGHNA and CDR2 YNFKEQ. This chain's CDR3 is CASSQGSGRSGANVLTF. CDR3 coding DNA: TGTGCCAGCAGCCAAGGGAGCGGCCGGTCTGGGGCCAACGTCCTGACTTTC.

The rearrangement uses TRBV5-1 and TRBJ2-3; D is perhaps TRBD2 (5 bases). The germline V gene has CDR1 SGHRS and CDR2 YFSETQ. CDR3 length: 14 amino acids. Between the trimmed V and J ends, which lost 5 bases and 4 bases, there was a span of 14 bases. The CDR3 loop is CASSGGSKADTQYF. CDR3 nucleotides: TGCGCCAGCAGTGGAGGCTCGAAGGCAGATACGCAGTATTTT. Filled out from reference TRBV5-1 and TRBJ2-3, the complete variable domain reads KAGVTQTPRYLIKTRGQQVTLSCSPISGHRSVSWYQQTPGQGLQFLFEYFSETQRNKGNFPGRFSGRQFSNSRSEMNVSTLELGDSALYLCASSGGSKADTQYFGPGTRLTVL.

The chain is built from TRBV29-1 and TRBJ2-5; D is possibly TRBD2 (5 bases). CDR1 and CDR2 from the germline V gene are SQVTM and ANQGSEA. Trimming stripped 2 bases from V and 4 bases from J, with 8 bases between. The CDR3 is 12 residues long. CDR3 amino acids: CSVESEGETQYF. The CDR3 DNA is TGCAGCGTTGAAAGCGAGGGAGAGACCCAGTACTTC.

This clone was counted a single time. The chain recombines TRBV15 with TRBJ2-1; 15 positions match TRBD2. The CDR3 spans 19 residues. The germline CDR1 and CDR2 sequences are LNHNV and YYDKDF (reference sequence). Trimming cost V 7 bases and J 0 bases; bases outside gene matches: 10. CDR3 sequence reads: CATTKGLAGGPASYNEQFF. The CDR3 DNA follows: TGTGCCACCACCAAGGGACTAGCGGGAGGCCCAGCCTCCTACAATGAGCAGTTCTTC.

The chain links TRBV5-1 to TRBJ2-6; a weak D match, TRBD1 (5 bases). Trimming removed 0 bases at V and 4 bases at J, with 17 bases between. The CDR3 consists of 18 residues. Germline V gene data show CDR1 as SGHRS and CDR2 as YFSETQ. The CDR3 nucleotides are TGCGCCAGCAGCTTGGCCCTAGGGCAGGGCGTCGGGGCCAACGTCCTGACTTTC. It encodes CASSLALGQGVGANVLTF. Full variable domain (rest looked up from reference TRBV5-1 and TRBJ2-6): KAGVTQTPRYLIKTRGQQVTLSCSPISGHRSVSWYQQTPGQGLQFLFEYFSETQRNKGNFPGRFSGRQFSNSRSEMNVSTLELGDSALYLCASSLALGQGVGANVLTFGAGSRLTVL.

The V and J genes are TRBV13 and TRBJ1-5; tentatively, D is TRBD1 (5 bases). This CDR3 comprises 14 residues. Germline V CDR1 and CDR2: PRHDT, FYEKMQ (reference sequence). Trimming took 4 bases from V and 0 from J, leaving 7 bases between them. CDR3 amino acids: CASSWGGSNQPQHF. In DNA form, the CDR3 reads TGTGCCAGCAGCTGGGGGGGTAGCAATCAGCCCCAGCATTTT.

About this clone: One end of the junction is discordant with germline, which a read error may explain. J is TRBJ2-2 and V is TRBV19, with 11 bases identical to TRBD2. The CDR3 totals 19 residues. The germline gives CDR1 LNHDA, CDR2 SQIVND (reference sequence). The CDR3 region is CAGSIPPGASGRTTGELFF. DNA for the CDR3: TGTGCCGGTAGTATTCCCCCTGGTGCTAGCGGGAGGACGACCGGGGAGCTGTTTTTT.

V gene TRBV28 combines with J gene TRBJ2-1; TRBD1 aligns across 8 bases. The CDR3 loop spans 16 amino acids. The germline CDR1 and CDR2 sequences are MDHEN and SYDVKM. Trimming cost V 4 bases and J 10 bases; bases outside gene matches: 15. Here the CDR3 reads CASSSSGGGSAFEQFF. The CDR3 region has the DNA TGTGCCAGCAGTTCTTCAGGGGGCGGGTCTGCATTCGAGCAGTTCTTC.

The rearrangement links TRBV6-6 to TRBJ2-7, with 8 bases fitting TRBD1. Trimming at V came to 5 bases and at J to 0 bases, leaving 12 bases not matched to a gene. CDR1 is MNHNY, CDR2 SVGAGI, per germline (reference sequence). The CDR3 is made up of 17 amino acids. The CDR3: CASSRRGQGVRSYEQYF. In DNA form, the CDR3 reads TGTGCCAGCAGTCGACGCGGACAGGGTGTACGCTCCTACGAGCAGTACTTC.

The chain combines TRBV27 with TRBJ2-2, with 8 positions matching TRBD2. CDR3 length: 15 amino acids. The germline V gene has CDR1 MNHEY and CDR2 SMNVEV (reference sequence). The V and J ends lost 5 bases and 3 bases, in that order; junction bases with no gene match: 5. CDR3 loop: CASSQLAEYTGELFF. The CDR3 DNA is TGTGCCAGCAGTCAACTAGCGGAGTACACCGGGGAGCTGTTTTTT.

The chain uses TRBV9 and TRBJ1-5, with D unclear. Germline-derived CDR1 and CDR2 are SGDLS and YYNGEE. V dropped 0 bases and J dropped 0 bases, with 16 bases sitting between them. This CDR3 has 18 amino acids. CDR3 region: CASSVVKNGRVSNQPQHF. DNA of the CDR3: TGTGCCAGCAGCGTAGTTAAGAATGGGCGGGTTAGCAATCAGCCCCAGCATTTT.

The gene calls are TRBV11-3 and TRBJ2-1; 8 bases line up with TRBD2. V lost 4 bases, J lost 2 bases, and 4 bases stayed unmatched. The CDR3 runs to 15 residues. Germline values: CDR1 SGHNT, CDR2 YENEEA. CDR3 sequence: CASSYAGGAYNEQFF. The CDR3, as DNA: TGTGCCAGCAGCTATGCGGGAGGCGCCTACAATGAGCAGTTCTTC.